The clone carrying this T cell receptor beta chain occurred a few times. Antigen: not known. This record comes from a study of glioma-infiltrating T cells. Study-level points and caveats: Only very few CDR3 sequences appeared in both tissue and blood.

TCR alpha and beta CDR3 regions were amplified from RNA using iRepertoire nested multiplex PCR. Tissue mRNA or PBMC total RNA, about 85-400 ng, went into one-step reverse transcription and amplification. TCRdb fed the multiplex PCR reads into MiXCR, producing one record per CDR3 protein. The sample lists roughly 120,000 distinct CDR3 sequences, less than 30% seen once, with around 15% in the top ten. V dropped 3 bases and J dropped 0 bases, with 19 bases sitting between them. The CDR3 spans 17 residues. CDR1 SQVTM and CDR2 ANQGSEA come from the germline V gene. Sample: glioma tissue, nonneoplastic brain tissue, or PBMCs (not recorded which). The chain links TRBV29-1 to TRBJ2-3, with D possibly TRBD2 on 6 matching bases. The source of this sequence is a human donor with low-grade glioma or glioblastoma, undergoing nonglioma brain surgery, or in good health (not recorded which). CDR3 DNA sequence: TGCAGCGTTGAGAAGCGGGCGGGATCGGTTAGCACAGATACGCAGTATTTT. Residues: CSVEKRAGSVSTDTQYF.